At least ten counts were recorded for the clone carrying this TCR beta chain. Germline V gene lookup returns CDR1 MNHEY and CDR2 SVGEGT. The junction had 7 bases not matched to a gene; V was cut back by 10 bases and J by 7 bases. The CDR3 extends over 13 amino acids. The TCRbeta library was prepared with unique molecular identifiers. One entry per CDR3 protein, called by TCRdb with MiXCR from the PCR reads. Of 97,000 or so distinct CDR3 sequences listed, 7.5% to 9% were seen once; the top ten hold 16%. This specimen comes from a study of T-cell reconstitution after alpha-beta-depleted transplantation in children.

The sample consisted of PBMCs, taken before TCRalphabeta/CD19-depleted stem cell transplant. The clonotype originates from a boy between 2 and 10 years old with acute lymphoblastic leukemia, due to receive a stem cell transplant. The genes are TRBV6-2 or TRBV6-3 and TRBJ1-6; 7 positions agree with TRBD1. In DNA, the CDR3 is TGTGCCACTCACGGACAGGAAAATTCACCCCTCCACTTT. Translating it yields CATHGQENSPLHF.